This T cell receptor (beta chain) is drawn from a study of T cell responses to AZD1222 COVID-19 vaccine. General study findings and limits: Spike as a whole was targeted by vaccine-associated CD4 TCRs, dominant at 160-218 and 743-854.

Trimming stripped 1 base from V and 17 bases from J, with 9 bases between. There are 10 residues in the CDR3. Germline V lookup: CDR1 GTSNPN, CDR2 SVGIG (reference sequence). Second-dose intervals near 4 or 12 weeks were combined. Comment on this clone: Its antigen is not identified.

TCRdb's table, derived via immunoSEQ multiplex PCR, lists solely in-frame clones and lacks some. The sample lists about 120,000 clones, around 89% occurring once. The sequenced sample was peripheral blood, obtained 28 days after the second AZD1222 dose. This chain connects TRBV30 to TRBJ1-6; no clear D. This clonotype originated in an adult who received the AZD1222 COVID-19 vaccine. CDR3 DNA sequence: TGTGCCTGGAGTGACCGCATATTCCACTTT. This gives the protein CAWSDRIFHF. Drawing the rest from reference TRBV30 and TRBJ1-6, the complete variable domain is SQTIHQWPATLVQPVGSPLSLECTVEGTSNPNLYWYRQAAGRGLQLLFYSVGIGQISSEVPQNLSASRPQDRQFILSSKKLLLSDSGFYLCAWSDRIFHFGNGTRLTVT.